The rows below give T cell receptor beta chains drawn from one sample of a study of cytomegalovirus exposure and HLA in healthy donors. The method was immunoSEQ multiplex PCR; TCRdb's version includes in-frame clones alone and lacks a portion of them. The sample consists of approximately 100,000 clones, approximately 80% of them appearing once. The material sequenced was PBMCs. The source of these receptors is a man aged 50-59 years in good health and CMV-seronegative. CDR3s include the opening cysteine and the closing phenylalanine or tryptophan. D genes are given only for firm matches. Not every row has a clone size; where given, it reads once, few, many or a size class.

J gene	V gene	D gene	clone size	CDR3 protein	CDR3 DNA
TRBJ2-1	TRBV11-2	-	few	CASSDVRGSNEQFF	TGTGCCAGCAGCGACGTCCGAGGCTCCAATGAGCAGTTCTTC
TRBJ2-5	TRBV5-1	-	once	CASSPSDETQYF	TGCGCCAGCAGCCCTAGCGACGAGACCCAGTACTTC
TRBJ2-7	TRBV5-1	-	-	CASSLGGTFSYEQYF	TGCGCCAGCAGCTTGGGCGGGACTTTTTCCTACGAGCAGTACTTC
TRBJ2-3	TRBV27	-	-	CASSLSRGSTDTQYF	TGTGCCAGCAGTTTATCTAGAGGATCCACAGATACGCAGTATTTT
TRBJ2-5	TRBV7-9	-	-	CASSTGGARGQETQYF	TGTGCCAGCAGCACCGGTGGGGCCCGTGGCCAAGAGACCCAGTACTTC
TRBJ2-7	TRBV7-2	-	-	CASSPPTDTYEQYF	TGTGCCAGCAGCCCACCGACAGACACCTACGAGCAGTACTTC
TRBJ1-5	TRBV2	TRBD1	-	CASSGQGGGQPQHF	TGTGCCAGCAGCGGACAGGGGGGCGGTCAGCCCCAGCATTTT
TRBJ1-6	TRBV7-2	TRBD1	-	CASSTYGTGNSPLHF	TGTGCCAGCAGCACATACGGGACAGGCAATTCACCCCTCCACTTT
TRBJ1-6	TRBV10-3	TRBD1	-	CAINGQGNNNSPLHF	TGTGCCATCAACGGACAGGGTAACAATAATTCACCCCTCCACTTT
TRBJ1-2	TRBV10-3	-	-	CAIEKDSGYGYTF	TGTGCCATTGAGAAGGACAGCGGCTATGGCTACACCTTC
TRBJ1-2	TRBV5-1	-	-	CASSSPSGGYGYTF	TGCGCCAGCAGCTCTCCCTCGGGGGGCTATGGCTACACCTTC
TRBJ1-3	TRBV7-9	-	-	CASSLRGELSGNTIYF	TGTGCCAGCAGCTTACGCGGGGAGCTCTCTGGAAACACCATATATTTT
TRBJ1-2	TRBV5-4	TRBD1	-	CASSLEPLDRGLGYTF	TGTGCCAGCAGCTTGGAACCCCTGGACAGGGGGCTAGGCTACACCTTC
TRBJ1-6	TRBV30	TRBD1	-	CAWSPGTDNSPLHF	TGTGCCTGGAGTCCCGGGACAGATAATTCACCCCTCCACTTT
TRBJ2-7	TRBV2	-	-	CASSDLLLLEQYF	TGTGCCAGCAGTGACTTACTACTCCTGGAGCAGTACTTC
TRBJ1-2	TRBV6-5	TRBD1	once	CASSVPGGRYGYTF	TGTGCCAGCAGTGTCCCAGGGGGAAGATATGGCTACACCTTC
TRBJ1-4	TRBV5-5	TRBD1	-	CASSRDRSYEKLFF	TGTGCCAGCAGCCGGGACAGGAGTTATGAAAAACTGTTTTTT
TRBJ1-1	TRBV11-2	-	-	CASSLERSGAEAFF	TGTGCCAGCAGCTTAGAGCGGTCAGGGGCTGAAGCTTTCTTT
TRBJ2-3	TRBV30	TRBD2	-	CAWTTKEAGGTDTQYF	TGTGCCTGGACCACAAAGGAGGCGGGGGGTACGGATACGCAGTATTTT